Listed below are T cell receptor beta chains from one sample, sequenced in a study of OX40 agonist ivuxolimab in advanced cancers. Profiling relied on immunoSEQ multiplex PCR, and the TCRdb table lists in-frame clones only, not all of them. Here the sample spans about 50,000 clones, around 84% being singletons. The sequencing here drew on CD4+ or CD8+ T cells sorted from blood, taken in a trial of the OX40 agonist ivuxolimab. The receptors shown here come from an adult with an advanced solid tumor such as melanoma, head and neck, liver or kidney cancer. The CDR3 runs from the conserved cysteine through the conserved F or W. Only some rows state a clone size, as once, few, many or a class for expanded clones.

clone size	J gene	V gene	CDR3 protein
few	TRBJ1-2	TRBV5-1	CASSLQGLLNYGYTF
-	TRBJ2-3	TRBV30	CAWSSTSQTPTQYF
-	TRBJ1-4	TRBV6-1	CASSLDRGHEKLFF
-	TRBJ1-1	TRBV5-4	CASSLESEAFF
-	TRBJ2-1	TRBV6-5	CASKKRDSYNEQFF
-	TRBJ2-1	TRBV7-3	CASSPAGNSNEQFF
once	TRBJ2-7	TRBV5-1	CASSLAGGHALWEQYF
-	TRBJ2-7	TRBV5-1	CASSYLQGNYEQYF
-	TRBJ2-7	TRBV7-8	CASSSPTTPYEQYF
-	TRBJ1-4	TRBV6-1	CASSGARRGLGEKLFF
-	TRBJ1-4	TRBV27	CASSSWATNEKLFF
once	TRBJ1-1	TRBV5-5	CASSPRGDTEAFF
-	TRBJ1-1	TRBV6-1	CASSEASSDTEAFF
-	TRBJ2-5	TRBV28	CASSFQTSGFQETQYF
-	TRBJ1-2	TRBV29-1	CSVFGQGYGYTF
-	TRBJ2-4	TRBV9	CASSPLGGHPAKNIQYF
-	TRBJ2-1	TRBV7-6	CASSLQFF